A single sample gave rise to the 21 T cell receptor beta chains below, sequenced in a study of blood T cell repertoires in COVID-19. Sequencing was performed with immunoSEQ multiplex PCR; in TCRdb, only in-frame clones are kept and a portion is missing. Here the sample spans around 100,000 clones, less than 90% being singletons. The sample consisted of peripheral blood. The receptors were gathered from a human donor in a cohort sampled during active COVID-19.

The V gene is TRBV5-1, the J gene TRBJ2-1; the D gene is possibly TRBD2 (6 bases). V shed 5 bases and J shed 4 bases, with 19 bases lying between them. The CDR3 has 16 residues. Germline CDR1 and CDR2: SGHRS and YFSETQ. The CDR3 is CASSTGPEGFYNEQFF. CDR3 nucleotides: TGCGCCAGCAGTACAGGCCCGGAGGGGTTTTACAATGAGCAGTTCTTC.

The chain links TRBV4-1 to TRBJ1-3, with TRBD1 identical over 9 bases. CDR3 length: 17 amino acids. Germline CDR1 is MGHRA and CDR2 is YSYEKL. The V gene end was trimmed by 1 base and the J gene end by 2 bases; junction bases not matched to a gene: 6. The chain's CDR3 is CASSQAGYRGPGNTIYF. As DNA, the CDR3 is TGCGCCAGCAGCCAAGCTGGGTACAGGGGGCCTGGAAACACCATATATTTT.

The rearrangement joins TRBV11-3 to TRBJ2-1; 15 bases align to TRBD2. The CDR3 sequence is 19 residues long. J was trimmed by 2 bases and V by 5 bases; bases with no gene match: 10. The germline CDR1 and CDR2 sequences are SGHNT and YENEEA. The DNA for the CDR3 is TGTGCCAGCAGCCCCGAAAGAGGACTAGCGGGGGGGCCCTACAATGAGCAGTTCTTC. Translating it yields CASSPERGLAGGPYNEQFF. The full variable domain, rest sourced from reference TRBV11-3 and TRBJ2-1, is EAGVVQSPRYKIIEKKQPVAFWCNPISGHNTLYWYLQNLGQGPELLIRYENEEAVDDSQLPKDRFSAERLKGVDSTLKIQPAELGDSAVYLCASSPERGLAGGPYNEQFFGPGTRLTVL.

Here the CDR3 DNA reads TGTGCCACCAGTGATTCGGCCAGCGGGAGGTTGAACAATGAGCAGTTCTTC. It yields the protein CATSDSASGRLNNEQFF. This rearrangement joins TRBV24-1 to TRBJ2-1; 9 bases line up with TRBD2. Trimming removed 2 bases from V and 5 bases from J; junction bases left unmatched: 9. Germline V gene lookup returns CDR1 KGHDR and CDR2 SFDVKD. CDR3 size: 17 residues.

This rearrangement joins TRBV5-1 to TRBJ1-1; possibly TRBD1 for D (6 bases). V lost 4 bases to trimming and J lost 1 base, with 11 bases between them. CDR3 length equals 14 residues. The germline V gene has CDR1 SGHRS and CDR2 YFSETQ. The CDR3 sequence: CASSQYRANTEAFF. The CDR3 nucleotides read TGCGCCAGCAGCCAGTACAGGGCGAACACTGAAGCTTTCTTT. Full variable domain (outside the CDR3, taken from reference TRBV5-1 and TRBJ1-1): KAGVTQTPRYLIKTRGQQVTLSCSPISGHRSVSWYQQTPGQGLQFLFEYFSETQRNKGNFPGRFSGRQFSNSRSEMNVSTLELGDSALYLCASSQYRANTEAFFGQGTRLTVV.

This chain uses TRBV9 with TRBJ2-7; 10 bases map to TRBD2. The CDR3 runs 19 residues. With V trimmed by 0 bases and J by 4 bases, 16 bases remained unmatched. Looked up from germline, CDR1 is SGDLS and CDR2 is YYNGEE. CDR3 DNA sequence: TGTGCCAGCAGCGTAGAGAATCCGGGGCTAGCGGGGGTTCGTTACGAGCAGTACTTC. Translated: CASSVENPGLAGVRYEQYF.

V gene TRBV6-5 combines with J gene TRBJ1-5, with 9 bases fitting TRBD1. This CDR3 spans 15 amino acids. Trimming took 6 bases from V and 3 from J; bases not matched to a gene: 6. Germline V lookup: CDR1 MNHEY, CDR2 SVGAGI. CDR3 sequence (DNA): TGTGCCAGCAGATCCGGGACAGGGTTCAATCAGCCCCAGCATTTT. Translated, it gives CASRSGTGFNQPQHF.

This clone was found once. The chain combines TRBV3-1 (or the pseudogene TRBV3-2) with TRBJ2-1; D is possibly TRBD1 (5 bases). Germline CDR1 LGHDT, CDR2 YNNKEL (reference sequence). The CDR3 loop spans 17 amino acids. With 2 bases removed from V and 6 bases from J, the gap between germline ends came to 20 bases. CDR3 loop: CASSQSPGAPTVNEQFF. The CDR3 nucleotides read TGTGCCAGCAGCCAATCGCCTGGGGCGCCAACGGTCAATGAGCAGTTCTTC.

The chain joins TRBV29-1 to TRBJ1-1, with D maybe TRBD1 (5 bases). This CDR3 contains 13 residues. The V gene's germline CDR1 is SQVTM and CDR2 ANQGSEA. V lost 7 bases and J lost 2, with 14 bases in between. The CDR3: CSARPGLNTEAFF. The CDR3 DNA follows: TGCAGCGCCCGACCGGGACTAAACACTGAAGCTTTCTTT.

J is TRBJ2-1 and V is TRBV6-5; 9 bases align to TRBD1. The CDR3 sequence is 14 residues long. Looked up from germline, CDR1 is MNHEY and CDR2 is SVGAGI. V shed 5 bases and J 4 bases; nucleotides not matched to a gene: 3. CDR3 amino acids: CASSTGTGYNEQFF. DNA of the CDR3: TGTGCCAGCAGTACCGGGACAGGGTACAATGAGCAGTTCTTC.

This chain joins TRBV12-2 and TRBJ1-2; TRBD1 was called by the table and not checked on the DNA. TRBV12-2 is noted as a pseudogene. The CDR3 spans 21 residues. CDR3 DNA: TGTGCAAGTCGTTTTAACGGACAGGCCCGCGGACTACTATGGCCTTCGCATGGCTACACCTTC. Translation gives CASRFNGQARGLLWPSHGYTF.

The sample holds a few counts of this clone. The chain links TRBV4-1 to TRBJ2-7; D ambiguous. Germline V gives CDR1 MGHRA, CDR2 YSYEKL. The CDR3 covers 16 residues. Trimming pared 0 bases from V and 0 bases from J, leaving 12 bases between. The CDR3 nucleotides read TGCGCCAGCAGCCAAGATTATTGGCCAGGCTCCTACGAGCAGTACTTC. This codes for CASSQDYWPGSYEQYF.

The CDR3 region has the DNA TGTGCCAGTAGTATGGGTCTAGTGGCAGTGTCCGGGGAGCTGTTTTTT. This sequence encodes CASSMGLVAVSGELFF. The gene calls are TRBV19 and TRBJ2-2; D is uncertain. Deletions cut 3 bases from V and 6 bases from J, with 17 bases between. Germline-derived CDR1 and CDR2 are LNHDA and SQIVND (reference sequence). The CDR3 sequence is 16 residues long.

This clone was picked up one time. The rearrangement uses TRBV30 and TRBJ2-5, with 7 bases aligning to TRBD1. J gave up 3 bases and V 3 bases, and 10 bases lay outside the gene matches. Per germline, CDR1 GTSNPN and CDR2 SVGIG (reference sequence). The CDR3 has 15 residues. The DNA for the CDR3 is TGTGCCTGGAGCGACATAGGGGGCAGGGAAGAGACCCAGTACTTC. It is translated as CAWSDIGGREETQYF.

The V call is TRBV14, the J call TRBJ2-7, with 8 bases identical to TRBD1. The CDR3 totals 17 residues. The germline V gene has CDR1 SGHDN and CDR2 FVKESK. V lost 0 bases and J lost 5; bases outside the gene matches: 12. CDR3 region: CASSQEPDRGLPNEQYF. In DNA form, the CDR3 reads TGTGCCAGCAGCCAAGAACCCGACAGGGGATTACCTAACGAGCAGTACTTC.

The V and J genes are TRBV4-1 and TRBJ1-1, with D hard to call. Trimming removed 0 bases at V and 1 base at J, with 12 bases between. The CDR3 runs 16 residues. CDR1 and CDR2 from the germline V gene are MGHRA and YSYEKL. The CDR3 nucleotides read TGCGCCAGCAGCCAAGACTTATTGGAGGGGAACACTGAAGCTTTCTTT. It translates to CASSQDLLEGNTEAFF.

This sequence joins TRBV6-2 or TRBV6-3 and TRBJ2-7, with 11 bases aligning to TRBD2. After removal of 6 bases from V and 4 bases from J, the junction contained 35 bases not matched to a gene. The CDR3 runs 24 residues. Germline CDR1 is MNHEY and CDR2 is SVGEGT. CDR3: CASSLGFKLQLNSGRVLSEYEQYF. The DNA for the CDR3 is TGTGCCAGCAGCCTTGGATTTAAACTCCAACTAAATAGCGGGAGGGTACTTTCGGAGTACGAGCAGTACTTC.

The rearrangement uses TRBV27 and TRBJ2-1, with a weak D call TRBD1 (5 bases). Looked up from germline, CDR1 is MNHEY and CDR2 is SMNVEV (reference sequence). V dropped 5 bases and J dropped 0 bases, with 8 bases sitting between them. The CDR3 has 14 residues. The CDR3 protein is CASSTGRSYNEQFF. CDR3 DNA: TGTGCCAGCAGTACAGGCCGCTCCTACAATGAGCAGTTCTTC.

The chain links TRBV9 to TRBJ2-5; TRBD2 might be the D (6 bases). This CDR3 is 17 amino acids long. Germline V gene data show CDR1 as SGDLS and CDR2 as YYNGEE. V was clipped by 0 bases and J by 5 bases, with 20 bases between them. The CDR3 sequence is CASSVGGRSRFEETQYF. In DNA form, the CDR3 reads TGTGCCAGCAGCGTAGGAGGGAGGTCAAGGTTTGAGGAGACCCAGTACTTC.

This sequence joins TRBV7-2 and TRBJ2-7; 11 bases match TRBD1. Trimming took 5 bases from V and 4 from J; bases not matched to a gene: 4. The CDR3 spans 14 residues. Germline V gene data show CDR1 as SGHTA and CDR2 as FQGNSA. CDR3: CASSPGQGGYEQYF. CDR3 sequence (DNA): TGTGCCAGCAGCCCGGGACAGGGGGGTTACGAGCAGTACTTC. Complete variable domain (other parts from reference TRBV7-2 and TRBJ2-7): GAGVSQSPSNKVTEKGKDVELRCDPISGHTALYWYRQSLGQGLEFLIYFQGNSAPDKSGLPSDRFSAERTGGSVSTLTIQRTQQEDSAVYLCASSPGQGGYEQYFGPGTRLTVT.

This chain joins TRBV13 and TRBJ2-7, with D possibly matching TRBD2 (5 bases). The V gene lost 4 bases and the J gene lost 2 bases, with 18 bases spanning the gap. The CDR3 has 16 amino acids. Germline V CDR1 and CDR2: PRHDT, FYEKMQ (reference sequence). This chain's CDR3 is CASSSRGRRTTYEQYF. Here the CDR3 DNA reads TGTGCCAGCAGCTCCCGGGGTCGTCGAACCACCTACGAGCAGTACTTC.